This entry features one T cell receptor (beta chain) sequence. This sample is drawn from a study of blood T cell repertoires in COVID-19. Adults between roughly 18 and 100 years of age took part from 24 US areas. The junction had 13 bases not matched to a gene; V was cut back by 6 bases and J by 3 bases. Germline V lookup: CDR1 LGHDT, CDR2 YNNKEL (reference sequence). The CDR3 runs to 16 residues. Produced via immunoSEQ multiplex PCR; TCRdb's table is partial and in-frame only. The sample includes over 400,000 clones, 75% to 90% of them seen just once. Sample: PBMCs or T cells enriched from blood (not recorded which). J is TRBJ2-7 and V is TRBV3-1 (or the pseudogene TRBV3-2); 8 bases match TRBD2. This clonotype originated in a woman aged 55-70 years who had recovered from COVID-19. The DNA of the CDR3 is TGTGCCAGCAGTAGGCGGGGAATAGCGGGGTACTACGAGCAGTACTTC. This codes for CASSRRGIAGYYEQYF.